The source of this T cell receptor beta chain is a study of cytomegalovirus exposure and HLA in healthy donors. The V gene lost 3 bases and the J gene lost 4 bases, with 12 bases spanning the gap. Germline values: CDR1 KGHSH, CDR2 LQKENI. This CDR3 spans 14 amino acids. This clone occurred once. Its antigen is undetermined. Study findings and constraints: It was taken for granted in presence/absence analyses that sequencing depth across donors was roughly uniform. Being productive about 87% or about 30% of the time was typical of most TCR beta V segments in an earlier analysis. Follow-up analysis later connected one missense variant in DCLRE1C with trimming of TCR beta V- and J-genes. A list of around 150 TCR beta chains associated with cytomegalovirus was given.

The PCR ran on 60 Vbeta and 13 Jbeta primers. Only in-frame clones appear in the TCRdb table, and some are missing; sequencing was by immunoSEQ multiplex PCR. Among approximately 100,000 clones listed, around 80% were seen once. The rearrangement links TRBV18 to TRBJ1-1; no clear D gene. Material for sequencing was PBMCs. This sequence originates from a female donor in good health and CMV-seropositive. CDR3 in DNA: TGTGCCAGCTCACCGTCGGAGGGTAGCACTGAAGCTTTCTTT. This codes for CASSPSEGSTEAFF.